The 4 T cell receptor beta chains reported below all come from one sample, sequenced in a study of CD8+ T cells in alopecia areata. cDNA prepared by RNA extraction and subsequent reverse transcription served as the template for sequencing. Sequencing was performed with immunoSEQ multiplex PCR; in TCRdb, only in-frame clones are kept and a portion is missing. The sample yields more than 90,000 clones, without any singletons. Source material: lesional skin. These receptors came from a C3H/HeJ mouse with alopecia areata. For this mouse line, the MHC haplotype is H2-k.

This clone was seen many times. Gene names denote mouse genes. Read coverage stops 4 residues before the CDR3 terminus; the germline J gene supplies the remainder. This chain connects TRBV13-3 to TRBJ2-1; TRBD2 matches at 9 bases. The germline V gene has CDR1 NNHDY and CDR2 SYVADS. This CDR3 has 16 residues. After removal of 2 bases from V and 3 bases from J, the junction contained 6 bases not matched to a gene. The part of the CDR3 DNA that was read is TGTGCCAGCAGTGACGATACTGGGGGGATCTATGCT. As protein: CASSDDTGGIYA. The complete CDR3 reads CASSDDTGGIYAEQFF.

Remarks on this clone: Mouse names are used for the genes. The CDR3 goes on 4 residues after the read ends, and that part is filled in from the germline J gene. The chain links TRBV1 to TRBJ2-7; TRBD2 matches at 9 bases. This CDR3 has 16 residues. The junction had 6 bases not matched to a gene; V was cut back by 0 bases and J by 3 bases. The germline V gene encodes CDR1 NSQYPW and CDR2 LRSPGD (reference sequence). CDR3 DNA (partial): TGCACCTGCAGTGCAGATCTGAGGACTGGGGACTAT. This translates into CTCSADLRTGDY. The entire CDR3 sequence reads CTCSADLRTGDYEQYF. The whole variable domain, filled in from reference TRBV1 and TRBJ2-7, reads VTLLEQNPRWRLVPRGQAVNLRCILKNSQYPWMSWYQQDLQKQLQWLFTLRSPGDKEVKSLPGADYLATRVTDTELRLQVANMSQGRTLYCTCSADLRTGDYEQYFGPGTRLTVL.

In its sample, this clone was seen a few times. The gene symbols are mouse symbols. The sequenced fragment ends 4 residues before the CDR3 boundary, so the rest is inferred from the germline J gene. The chain is built from TRBV13-1 and TRBJ2-4; TRBD2 matches 13 bases. CDR1 and CDR2 from the germline V gene are NSHNY and SYGAGN. The CDR3 totals 16 residues. The sequenced CDR3 bases are TGTGCCAGCAGTCTGGACTGGGGGGGCCCGGAAAAC. It encodes CASSLDWGGPEN. The CDR3 reads in full as CASSLDWGGPENTLYF.

This clone showed up just a few times. Gene names are mouse gene names. The observed sequence ends 4 residues before the CDR3 terminus, with the missing tail filled in from the germline J gene. V and J are TRBV17 and TRBJ2-2, with 8 bases fitting TRBD1. Germline values: CDR1 MNHDT, CDR2 YYDKIL. Trimming at V came to 3 bases and at J to 3 bases, leaving 3 bases not matched to a gene. The CDR3 is made up of 15 amino acids. The sequenced CDR3 bases are TGTGCTAGCAGTAGCCAGGGGGCTGACACCGGG. Its protein product is CASSSQGADTG. The CDR3 reads in full as CASSSQGADTGQLYF.